The clone carrying this TCR beta chain was seen once. Its antigen is unknown. This sample stems from a study of cytomegalovirus exposure and HLA in healthy donors. At the level of the study: Per a later analysis, the 666 first-cohort and 100 to 150 validation repertoires shared one platform.

Trimming pared 3 bases from V and 4 bases from J, leaving 18 bases between. The CDR3 sequence is 17 residues long. Looked up from germline, CDR1 is LNHNV and CDR2 is YYDKDF (reference sequence). Study findings and constraints: Cytomegalovirus association was assigned to around 150 TCR beta chains. The tendency of first-cohort TCR clusters to co-occur in the 130 or so validation repertoires was identified by a subsequent analysis. In vitro, a few CMV-associated chains proved specific for CMV antigens.

Data came from immunoSEQ multiplex PCR; TCRdb stores just in-frame clones and leaves some out. The repertoire holds tens of thousands of clones, with less than 95% as singletons. Specimen: PBMCs. This sequence was found in a woman between 18 and 29 years old in good health and CMV-seronegative. This rearrangement joins TRBV15 to TRBJ1-4; perhaps TRBD1 as D (5 bases). The CDR3 DNA is TGTGCCACCAGCAGCTCCGGGACTCCGACTAGTAATGAAAAACTGTTTTTT. This sequence encodes CATSSSGTPTSNEKLFF.